The 9 T cell receptor beta chains in this list originate from one sample, sequenced in a study of shared clonotypes between healthy human individuals. Using immunoSEQ multiplex PCR, the repertoire was profiled, and TCRdb retains in-frame clones only, with some absent. The repertoire holds about 480,000 clones, with approximately 85% as singletons. Sequences were obtained from PBMCs. The receptors originated from a woman aged 40 to 55 in good health. Some clones in this sample may be carry-over from other donors' samples.

The chain joins TRBV5-1 to TRBJ1-1, with no clear D. The V end was cut by 8 bases, the J end by 1 base, with 18 bases between. Germline CDR1 and CDR2: SGHRS and YFSETQ. This CDR3 is 15 amino acids long. The CDR3: CASREGGMTNTEAFF. CDR3 nucleotides: TGCGCCAGTCGAGAGGGAGGGATGACGAACACTGAAGCTTTCTTT.

The gene calls are TRBV5-1 and TRBJ2-1; weak D call: TRBD2 (6 bases). The CDR3 totals 13 residues. The germline V gene encodes CDR1 SGHRS and CDR2 YFSETQ. The V end was cut by 4 bases, the J end by 15 bases, with 20 bases between. In DNA form, the CDR3 reads TGCGCCAGCAGCCCGGAGGGAGATAGATACCCGTTCTTC. Translating gives CASSPEGDRYPFF.

This chain uses TRBV7-9 with TRBJ2-1; 8 nucleotides match TRBD1. Germline V gene data show CDR1 as SEHNR and CDR2 as FQNEAQ (reference sequence). With 1 base clipped from V and 2 bases from J, the junction kept 1 base outside the gene matches. This CDR3 region has 15 residues. This chain's CDR3 is CASSLGTGTYNEQFF. CDR3 coding DNA: TGTGCCAGCAGCTTAGGGACAGGGACCTACAATGAGCAGTTCTTC.

The chain carries TRBV11-2 and TRBJ2-7, with 13 bases matching TRBD2. V lost 4 bases to trimming and J lost 7 bases; unmatched junction nucleotides: 7. Per the germline V gene, CDR1 is SGHAT and CDR2 is FQNNGV. The CDR3 runs 15 residues. The CDR3 DNA follows: TGTGCCAGCAGCTGGGGGACTAGCGGGGCGGGAGAGCAGTACTTC. Translated, it gives CASSWGTSGAGEQYF. The full variable domain, its missing parts supplied by reference TRBV11-2 and TRBJ2-7, is EAGVAQSPRYKIIEKRQSVAFWCNPISGHATLYWYQQILGQGPKLLIQFQNNGVVDDSQLPKDRFSAERLKGVDSTLKIQPAKLEDSAVYLCASSWGTSGAGEQYFGPGTRLTVT.

Only one count was recorded for this clone. The chain joins TRBV2 to TRBJ2-7; D gene uncertain. Germline CDR1 SNHLY, CDR2 FYNNEI. V lost 1 base and J 10 bases, leaving 5 bases between the germline ends. The CDR3 covers 10 residues. The CDR3 DNA follows: TGTGCCAGCAGTGAAGTAAAACAGTACTTC. This codes for CASSEVKQYF.

This chain connects TRBV27 to TRBJ2-2, with a weak D call TRBD1 (6 bases). The CDR3 consists of 16 residues. CDR1 is MNHEY and CDR2 is SMNVEV in the germline V gene (reference sequence). The ends were cut back, 4 bases at V and 7 bases at J, with 19 bases in the middle. This CDR3 is CASSSAGTLSSGELFF. DNA of the CDR3: TGTGCCAGCAGTTCGGCCGGGACACTCAGTAGCGGGGAGCTGTTTTTT.

CDR3 in amino acids: CAISVGLGAEGTEAFF. The CDR3, as DNA: TGTGCCATCAGTGTGGGATTAGGGGCCGAGGGCACTGAAGCTTTCTTT. This chain joins TRBV10-3 and TRBJ1-1; D is possibly TRBD1 (5 bases). The length of the CDR3 is 16 residues. Germline V gene lookup returns CDR1 ENHRY and CDR2 SYGVKD. V lost 4 bases to trimming and J lost 4 bases, with 19 bases between them.

The J gene is TRBJ1-2, the V gene TRBV29-1, with a tentative D call TRBD1 (5 bases). In germline, CDR1 is SQVTM, CDR2 ANQGSEA. The CDR3 runs to 13 residues. Between the trimmed V and J ends, which lost 3 bases and 4 bases, there was a span of 12 bases. CDR3 residues: CSVDRRDVYGYTF. The CDR3 DNA follows: TGCAGCGTTGATCGCCGGGACGTCTATGGCTACACCTTC.

This chain uses TRBV4-2 with TRBJ1-5, with D perhaps matching TRBD1 (6 bases). CDR3 size: 17 residues. The germline V gene has CDR1 LGHNA and CDR2 YNFKEQ. V was trimmed by 0 bases and J by 4 bases, leaving 16 bases between them. CDR3: CASSQDQIGGRNQPQHF. In DNA form, the CDR3 reads TGTGCCAGCAGCCAAGATCAGATCGGGGGCCGGAATCAGCCCCAGCATTTT.